The 8 T cell receptor beta chains listed next were all sequenced from one sample in a study of brain T cells in children with intractable seizures. Profiled with immunoSEQ multiplex PCR; TCRdb holds only in-frame clones, not every one. Of tens of thousands of clones listed, 85% to 95% were seen once; the top ten hold nearly 6.5%. The sample here was peripheral blood, taken at surgery. Receptors originate from a boy aged 5-17 years with focal cortical dysplasia and intractable seizures.

The chain recombines TRBV9 with TRBJ1-1, with TRBD1 as a possible D gene (6 bases). The germline V gene encodes CDR1 SGDLS and CDR2 YYNGEE. This CDR3 comprises 16 residues. Trimming left V 0 bases short and J 8 bases short, with 20 bases between. The chain's CDR3 is CASSVDMRGFGAEAFF. The CDR3 nucleotides read TGTGCCAGCAGCGTAGATATGAGGGGGTTCGGAGCCGAAGCTTTCTTT.

The chain uses TRBV28 and TRBJ1-2, with D possibly matching TRBD1 (5 bases). Germline V lookup: CDR1 MDHEN, CDR2 SYDVKM. The V end lost 2 bases, the J end lost 2 bases, and 12 bases lay between the germline ends. This CDR3 has 15 amino acids. The CDR3 spells CASSLGLGGNYGYTF. The CDR3 DNA is TGTGCCAGCAGTTTAGGCCTGGGGGGGAACTATGGCTACACCTTC.

This rearrangement joins TRBV19 to TRBJ2-1, with D unresolved. V lost 5 bases and J lost 1, with 9 bases in between. Germline V CDR1 and CDR2: LNHDA, SQIVND (reference sequence). CDR3 length: 14 amino acids. Here the CDR3 DNA reads TGTGCCAGTAGTCTCCACTCATCCTACAATGAGCAGTTCTTC. It translates to CASSLHSSYNEQFF.

The gene calls are TRBV4-2 and TRBJ1-1, with D possibly matching TRBD1 (6 bases). This CDR3 comprises 14 residues. Germline V gene data show CDR1 as LGHNA and CDR2 as YNFKEQ. The V end lost 4 bases, the J end lost 0 bases, and 9 bases lay between the germline ends. The CDR3 reads CASSPGTLNTEAFF. The CDR3 DNA reads as TGTGCCAGCAGCCCAGGGACACTGAACACTGAAGCTTTCTTT.

The V gene is TRBV3-1 (or the pseudogene TRBV3-2), the J gene TRBJ1-3; tentative D call: TRBD1 (5 bases). The CDR3 is 17 amino acids. Germline values: CDR1 LGHDT, CDR2 YNNKEL (reference sequence). V dropped 4 bases and J dropped 0 bases, with 16 bases sitting between them. The chain's CDR3 is CASSPGLLGSSGNTIYF. DNA for the CDR3: TGTGCCAGCAGCCCAGGGTTGCTTGGGTCCTCTGGAAACACCATATATTTT.

The chain carries TRBV10-3 and TRBJ1-2; maybe TRBD1 (5 bases). The CDR3 totals 17 residues. V was cut by 3 bases and J by 1 base, with 18 bases left in between. Germline V gene lookup returns CDR1 ENHRY and CDR2 SYGVKD. CDR3 bases: TGTGCCATCAGTGATCCGACAGCGACTAAACTTAACTATGGCTACACCTTC. It is translated as CAISDPTATKLNYGYTF.

The chain couples TRBV28 to TRBJ1-1; D gene ambiguous. Germline lookup yields CDR1 MDHEN and CDR2 SYDVKM. V shed 10 bases and J shed 1 base, with 13 bases lying between them. The CDR3 extends over 13 amino acids. This CDR3 reads CAIGRPGNTEAFF. DNA of the CDR3: TGTGCCATCGGACGGCCCGGGAACACTGAAGCTTTCTTT.

The rearrangement uses TRBV5-1 and TRBJ2-5; 13 nucleotides line up with TRBD2. This CDR3 contains 14 residues. Germline-derived CDR1 and CDR2 are SGHRS and YFSETQ. Trimming cost V 6 bases and J 9 bases; bases outside gene matches: 8. CDR3 in DNA: TGCGCCAGCACAGGACTAGCGGGGGCGGGGGCCCAGTACTTC. Translated: CASTGLAGAGAQYF.